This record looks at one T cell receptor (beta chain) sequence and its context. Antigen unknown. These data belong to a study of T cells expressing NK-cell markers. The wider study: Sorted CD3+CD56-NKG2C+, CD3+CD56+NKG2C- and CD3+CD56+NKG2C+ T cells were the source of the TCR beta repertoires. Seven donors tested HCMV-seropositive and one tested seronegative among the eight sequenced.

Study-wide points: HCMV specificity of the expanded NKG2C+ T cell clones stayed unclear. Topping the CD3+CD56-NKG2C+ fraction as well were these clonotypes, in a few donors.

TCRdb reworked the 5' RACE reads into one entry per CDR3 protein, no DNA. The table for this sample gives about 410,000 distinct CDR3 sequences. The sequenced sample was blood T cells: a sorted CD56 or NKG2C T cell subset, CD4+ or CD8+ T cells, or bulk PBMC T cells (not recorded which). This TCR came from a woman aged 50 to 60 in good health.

The CDR3 sequence: CASSGRLAGGYTDTQYF. The chain employs TRBV21-1 and TRBJ2-3; TCRdb lists TRBD2, though no DNA is available to test this call. TRBV21-1 is a known pseudogene. The CDR3 runs 17 residues.